Shown below are 7 T cell receptor beta chains from a single sample sequenced in a study of T cell repertoires in cytomegalovirus infection. No antigen has been identified for these receptors. MiXCR was run by TCRdb on the reads, yielding one entry per CDR3 protein. This table holds around 900,000 distinct CDR3 sequences, less than 40% found once. The material sequenced was cultured CD8+ T cells from PBMCs, taken from culture after CMV antigen stimulation. Receptor source: a human donor in good health (CMV status not recorded). Some clones in this sample may be carry-over from other donors' samples.

This chain links TRBV7-9 with TRBJ2-2, with D uncertain. V lost 5 bases and J lost 7, with 8 bases in between. Germline V gene sequence: CDR1 SEHNR, CDR2 FQNEAQ (reference sequence). CDR3 length: 12 residues. The CDR3 DNA reads TGTGCCAGCAGCCGAGAAGGCGGGGAGCTGTTTTTT. This codes for CASSREGGELFF. The full variable domain, completed using reference TRBV7-9 and TRBJ2-2, is DTGVSQNPRHKITKRGQNVTFRCDPISEHNRLYWYRQTLGQGPEFLTYFQNEAQLEKSRLLSDRFSAERPKGSFSTLEIQRTEQGDSAMYLCASSREGGELFFGEGSRLTVL.

In its sample, this clonotype was seen a few times. This sequence joins TRBV19 and TRBJ2-1, with D perhaps matching TRBD1 or TRBD2 (6 bases each). The CDR3 spans 16 residues. Germline CDR1 and CDR2: LNHDA and SQIVND (reference sequence). V lost 0 bases, J lost 4 bases, and 13 bases lay in between. For the CDR3, the DNA is TGTGCCAGTAGTATAGATCCGGGGGCAGGGTACAATGAGCAGTTCTTC. It yields the protein CASSIDPGAGYNEQFF.

The chain recombines TRBV19 with TRBJ2-7; 7 bases agree with TRBD1. CDR1 is LNHDA, CDR2 SQIVND, per germline (reference sequence). The CDR3 sequence is 12 residues long. Trimming cost V 3 bases and J 6 bases; bases outside gene matches: 2. The CDR3 DNA reads as TGTGCCAGTAGTATGACAGGGTTCGAGCAGTACTTC. This sequence encodes CASSMTGFEQYF. Looking up the rest from reference TRBV19 and TRBJ2-7 gives the full variable domain: DGGITQSPKYLFRKEGQNVTLSCEQNLNHDAMYWYRQDPGQGLRLIYYSQIVNDFQKGDIAEGYSVSREKKESFPLTVTSAQKNPTAFYLCASSMTGFEQYFGPGTRLTVT.

V is TRBV27 and J is TRBJ1-2; D perhaps matches TRBD1 (5 bases). Trimming took off 6 bases at V and 8 bases at J, with 16 bases between the two ends. CDR1 MNHEY and CDR2 SMNVEV come from the germline V gene (reference sequence). There are 13 residues in the CDR3. Written as DNA, the CDR3 is TGTGCCAGCAGCGGGGTGGGCAGGGACGGCTACACCTTC. It is translated as CASSGVGRDGYTF.

The table lists this clonotype with a few counts. The chain recombines TRBV25-1 with TRBJ2-2, with D possibly TRBD2 on 6 matching bases. Trimming removed 5 bases at V and 7 bases at J, with 14 bases between. Germline assignment: CDR1 MGHDK and CDR2 SYGVNS. CDR3 size: 14 residues. CDR3 DNA: TGTGCCAGCAGTCCCGGAGGGGTTCACGGGGAGCTGTTTTTT. Protein product: CASSPGGVHGELFF.

This clonotype was detected only a few times. The junction does not match germline at one end; this may be a read error. The genes are TRBV7-7 and TRBJ2-3; no definite D call. CDR3 size: 13 residues. The germline CDR1 and CDR2 sequences are SSHAT and FNYEAQ (reference sequence). The CDR3 protein is CASSPGPRDTQYF. The CDR3 bases are TGTGCTAGCAGCCCCGGCCCTCGAGATACGCAGTATTTT.

This chain uses TRBV9 with TRBJ1-1; the match to TRBD1 covers 8 bases. The trim removed 2 bases at V and 5 bases at J, leaving 8 bases unmatched. Germline CDR1 and CDR2: SGDLS and YYNGEE. This CDR3 contains 15 residues. The CDR3: CASSVWTGTRTEAFF. CDR3 nucleotides: TGTGCCAGCAGCGTTTGGACAGGGACAAGAACTGAAGCTTTCTTT.